This TCR beta chain appears in the sequencing data of a study of T cell responses to AZD1222 COVID-19 vaccine. A note on this clone: Antigen specificity is unknown.

Study-level findings and limits: Donors, mostly white British, included more females; clonal diversity was possibly underestimated.

Produced via immunoSEQ multiplex PCR; TCRdb's table is partial and in-frame only. In the table there are 150,000 to 200,000 clones, 94% of which are singletons. The germline V and J ends were trimmed by 0 bases and 2 bases, with 12 bases remaining between them. The length of the CDR3 is 15 residues. Germline V CDR1 and CDR2: GTSNPN, SVGIG (reference sequence). This receptor was obtained from an adult in good health. This specimen consisted of peripheral blood, obtained on day 0 of AZD1222 vaccination. The rearrangement links TRBV30 to TRBJ2-3; D remains ambiguous. CDR3 sequence (DNA): TGTGCCTGGAGTGTACTTGTGAAAACCACAGATACGCAGTATTTT. It yields the protein CAWSVLVKTTDTQYF.